This T cell receptor beta chain was observed in a study of tumor-infiltrating lymphocytes in oesophageal squamous cell carcinoma. Trimming removed 8 bases from V and 4 bases from J; junction bases left unmatched: 5. This CDR3 contains 12 residues. Germline CDR1 and CDR2: MNHGY and SAAAGT. One entry per CDR3 protein results from TCRdb running MiXCR on the PCR reads. The table has some 9,800 distinct CDR3 sequences, about two thirds seen once. The V gene is TRBV6-8, the J gene TRBJ2-7; 7 nucleotides agree with TRBD2. This receptor was taken from a female donor with esophageal squamous cell carcinoma. Input material: esophageal tumor tissue. As DNA, the CDR3 is TGTGCCAGCGGGGGGGTGGGGTACGAGCAGTACTTC. This sequence encodes CASGGVGYEQYF.